This TCR beta chain was recorded in a study of identical twins. General observations from the study: Zero-insertion analyses could be partly confounded by invariant MAIT and iNKT cells. Excess low generation probability was seen in twin-shared out-of-frame alpha sequences. Insertions were reduced in abundant cord blood beta clonotypes but not in memory repertoires.

This clonotype came up a few times. Antigen specificity is unknown. Unique molecular identifiers were in the cDNA, with template-switch universal primer binding. TCRdb reprocessed the 5' RACE reads via MiXCR and lists one record per CDR3 protein. This table has approximately 690,000 distinct CDR3 sequences, roughly 6.2% appearing once. The CDR3 is made up of 16 amino acids. Germline CDR1 and CDR2: MNHEY and SMNVEV (reference sequence). V gave up 5 bases and J gave up 5 bases; unmatched junction bases: 9. Specimen: naive T cells sorted from blood. This rearrangement joins TRBV27 to TRBJ2-1; 10 positions match TRBD2. This TCR was recovered from a young man in good health. The DNA for the CDR3 is TGTGCCAGCAGTCACCCGGGACTAGCGACCAACAATGAGCAGTTCTTC. This translates into CASSHPGLATNNEQFF.